This T cell receptor beta chain emerged from a study of blood T cell dynamics during melanoma immunotherapy. Background on the study: Standard first-line treatment here was pembrolizumab or nivolumab plus ipilimumab in metastatic melanoma. Study results and limitations: Whether repertoire-driving clones were melanoma-specific could not be determined.

Time point reported: pre-treatment baseline. One draw preceded checkpoint blockade; another followed its first cycle at week 3. Response was assessed by RECIST 1.1 at 12 weeks, except two rapid progressors. Details on this clone: Its matching antigen is unknown.

CDR3 length: 16 residues. V lost 3 bases and J lost 2, with 15 bases in between. CDR1 LNHDA and CDR2 SQIVND come from the germline V gene (reference sequence). Some clones are missing from TCRdb's copy, which holds only in-frame ones; the method was immunoSEQ multiplex PCR. The sample holds some 15,000 clones, 70% to 90% seen once. This specimen was blood, taken from a patient treated with checkpoint blockade. The chain carries TRBV19 and TRBJ2-3; possibly TRBD1 for D (6 bases). The sequence came from a human donor with melanoma. CDR3 bases: TGTGCCAGTAGTATGACAGGACAAACCAACACAGATACGCAGTATTTT. It yields the protein CASSMTGQTNTDTQYF.